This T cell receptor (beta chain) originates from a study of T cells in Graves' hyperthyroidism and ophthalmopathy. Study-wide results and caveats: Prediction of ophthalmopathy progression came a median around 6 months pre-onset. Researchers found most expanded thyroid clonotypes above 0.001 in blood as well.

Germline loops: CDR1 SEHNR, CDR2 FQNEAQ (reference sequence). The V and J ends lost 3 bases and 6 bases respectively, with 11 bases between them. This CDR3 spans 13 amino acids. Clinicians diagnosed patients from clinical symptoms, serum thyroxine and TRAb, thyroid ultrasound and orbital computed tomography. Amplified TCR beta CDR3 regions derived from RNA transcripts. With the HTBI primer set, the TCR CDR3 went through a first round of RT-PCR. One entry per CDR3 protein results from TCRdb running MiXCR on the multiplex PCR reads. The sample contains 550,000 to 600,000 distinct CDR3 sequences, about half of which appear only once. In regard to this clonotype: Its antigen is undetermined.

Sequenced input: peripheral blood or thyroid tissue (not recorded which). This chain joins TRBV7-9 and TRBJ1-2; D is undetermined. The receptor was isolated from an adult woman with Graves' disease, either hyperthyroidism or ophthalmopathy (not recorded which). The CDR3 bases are TGTGCCAGCAGCTTGTCGGTTAGACATGGCTACACCTTC. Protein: CASSLSVRHGYTF.